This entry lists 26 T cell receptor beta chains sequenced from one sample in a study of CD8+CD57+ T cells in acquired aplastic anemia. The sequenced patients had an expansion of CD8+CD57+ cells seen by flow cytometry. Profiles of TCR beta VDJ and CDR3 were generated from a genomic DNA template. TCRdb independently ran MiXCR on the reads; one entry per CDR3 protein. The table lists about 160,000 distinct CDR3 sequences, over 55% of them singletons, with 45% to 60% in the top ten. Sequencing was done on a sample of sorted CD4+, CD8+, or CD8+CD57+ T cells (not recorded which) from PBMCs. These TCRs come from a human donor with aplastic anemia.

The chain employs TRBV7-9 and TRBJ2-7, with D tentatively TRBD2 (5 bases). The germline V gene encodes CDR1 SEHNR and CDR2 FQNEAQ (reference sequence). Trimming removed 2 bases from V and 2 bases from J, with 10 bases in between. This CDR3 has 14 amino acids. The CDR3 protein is CASSLSGNPYEQYF. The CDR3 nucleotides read TGTGCCAGCAGCTTATCCGGGAACCCCTACGAGCAGTACTTC.

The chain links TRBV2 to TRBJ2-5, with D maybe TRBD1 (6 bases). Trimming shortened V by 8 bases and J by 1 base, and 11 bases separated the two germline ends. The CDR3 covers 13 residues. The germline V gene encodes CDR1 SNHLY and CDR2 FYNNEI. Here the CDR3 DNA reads TGTGCCAGCGACTACAGGGTCCAAGAGACCCAGTACTTC. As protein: CASDYRVQETQYF.

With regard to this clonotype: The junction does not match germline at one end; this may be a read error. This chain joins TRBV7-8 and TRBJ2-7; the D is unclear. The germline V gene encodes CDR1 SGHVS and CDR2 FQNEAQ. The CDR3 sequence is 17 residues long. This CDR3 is CASSLEPRWAGSYEQYF. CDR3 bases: TGTGCCAGCAGTTTAGAACCACGCTGGGCCGGCTCCTACGAGCAGTACTTC.

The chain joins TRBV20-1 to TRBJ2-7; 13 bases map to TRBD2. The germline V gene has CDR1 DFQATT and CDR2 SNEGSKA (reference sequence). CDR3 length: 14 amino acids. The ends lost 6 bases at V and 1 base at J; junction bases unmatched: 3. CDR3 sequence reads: CSAEGLAGSYEQYF. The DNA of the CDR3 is TGCAGTGCCGAGGGACTAGCGGGATCCTACGAGCAGTACTTC.

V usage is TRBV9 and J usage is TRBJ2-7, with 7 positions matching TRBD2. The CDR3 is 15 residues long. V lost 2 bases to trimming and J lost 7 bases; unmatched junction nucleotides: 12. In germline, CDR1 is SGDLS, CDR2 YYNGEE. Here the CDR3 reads CASSVGGSSYNEQYF. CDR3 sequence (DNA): TGTGCCAGCAGCGTGGGCGGGAGCTCCTACAATGAGCAGTACTTC.

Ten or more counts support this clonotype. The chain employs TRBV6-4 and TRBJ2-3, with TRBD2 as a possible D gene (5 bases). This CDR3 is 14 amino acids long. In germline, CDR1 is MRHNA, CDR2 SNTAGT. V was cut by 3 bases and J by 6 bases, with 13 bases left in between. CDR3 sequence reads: CASSEKLEGDTQYF. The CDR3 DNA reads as TGTGCCAGCAGTGAGAAACTAGAGGGCGATACGCAGTATTTT.

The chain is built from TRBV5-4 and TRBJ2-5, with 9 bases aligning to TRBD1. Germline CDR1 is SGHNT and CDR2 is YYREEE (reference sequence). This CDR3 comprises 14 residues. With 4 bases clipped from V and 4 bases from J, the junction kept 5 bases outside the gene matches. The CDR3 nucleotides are TGTGCCAGCAGCCCGACAGGGGGTAGAGAGACCCAGTACTTC. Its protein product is CASSPTGGRETQYF.

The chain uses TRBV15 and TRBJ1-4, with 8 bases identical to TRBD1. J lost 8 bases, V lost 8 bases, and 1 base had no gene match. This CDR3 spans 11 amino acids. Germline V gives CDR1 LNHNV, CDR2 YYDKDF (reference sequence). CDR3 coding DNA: TGTGCCACCCGGGACAGGGAAAAACTGTTTTTT. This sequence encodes CATRDREKLFF.

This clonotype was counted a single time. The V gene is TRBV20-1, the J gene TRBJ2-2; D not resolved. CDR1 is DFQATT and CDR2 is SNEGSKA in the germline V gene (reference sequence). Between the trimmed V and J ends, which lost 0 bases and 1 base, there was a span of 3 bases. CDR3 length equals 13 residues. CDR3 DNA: TGCAGTGCTAGAGATCAGAACACCGGGGAGCTGTTTTTT. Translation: CSARDQNTGELFF.

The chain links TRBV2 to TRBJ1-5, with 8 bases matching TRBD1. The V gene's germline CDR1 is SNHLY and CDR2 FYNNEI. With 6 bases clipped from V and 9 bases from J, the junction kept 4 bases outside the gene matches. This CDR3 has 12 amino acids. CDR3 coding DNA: TGTGCCAGCAGCGGGACAGGTCCGCCCCAGCATTTT. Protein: CASSGTGPPQHF.

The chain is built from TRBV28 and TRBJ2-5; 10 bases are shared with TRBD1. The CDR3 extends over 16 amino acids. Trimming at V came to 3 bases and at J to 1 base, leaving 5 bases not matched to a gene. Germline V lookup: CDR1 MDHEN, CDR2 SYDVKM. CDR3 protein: CASSFLGTGAQETQYF. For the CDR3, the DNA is TGTGCCAGCAGTTTTCTAGGGACAGGGGCCCAAGAGACCCAGTACTTC.

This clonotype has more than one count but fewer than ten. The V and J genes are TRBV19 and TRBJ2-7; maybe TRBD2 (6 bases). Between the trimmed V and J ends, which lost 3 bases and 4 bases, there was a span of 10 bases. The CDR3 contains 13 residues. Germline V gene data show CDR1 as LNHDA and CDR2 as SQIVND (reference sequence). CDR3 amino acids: CASSMDAGYEQYF. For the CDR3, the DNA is TGTGCCAGTAGTATGGATGCGGGGTACGAGCAGTACTTC.

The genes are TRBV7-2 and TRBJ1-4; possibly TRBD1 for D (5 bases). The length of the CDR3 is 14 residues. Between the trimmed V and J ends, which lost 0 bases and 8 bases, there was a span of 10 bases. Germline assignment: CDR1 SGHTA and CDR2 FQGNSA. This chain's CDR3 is CASSLARDDEKLFF. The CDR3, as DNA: TGTGCCAGCAGCTTAGCCAGGGACGACGAAAAACTGTTTTTT.

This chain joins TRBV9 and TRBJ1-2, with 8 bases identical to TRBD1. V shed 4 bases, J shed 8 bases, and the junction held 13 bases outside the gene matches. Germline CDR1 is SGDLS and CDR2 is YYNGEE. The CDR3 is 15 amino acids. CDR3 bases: TGTGCCAGCAGCTTATCGGGCAGGGGGCTACAGGGCTACACCTTC. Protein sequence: CASSLSGRGLQGYTF.

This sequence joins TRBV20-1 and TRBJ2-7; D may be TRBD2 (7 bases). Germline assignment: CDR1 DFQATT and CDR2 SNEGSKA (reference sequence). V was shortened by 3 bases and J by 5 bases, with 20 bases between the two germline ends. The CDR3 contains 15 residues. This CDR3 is CSASKGGTLGNEQYF. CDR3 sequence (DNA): TGCAGTGCTAGTAAGGGGGGGACCCTCGGGAACGAGCAGTACTTC.

The CDR3 loop is CATSRVDATYEQYF. The CDR3 DNA is TGTGCCACCAGCAGAGTGGACGCGACCTACGAGCAGTACTTC. J is TRBJ2-7 and V is TRBV15; no clear D gene. Germline V CDR1 and CDR2: LNHNV, YYDKDF (reference sequence). The CDR3 covers 14 residues. Trimming took 1 base from V and 2 from J, leaving 9 bases between them.

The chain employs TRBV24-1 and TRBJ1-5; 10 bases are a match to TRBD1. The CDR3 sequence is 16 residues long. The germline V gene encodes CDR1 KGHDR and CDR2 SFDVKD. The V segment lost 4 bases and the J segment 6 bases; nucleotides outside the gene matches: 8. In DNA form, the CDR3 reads TGTGCCACCAGTGACCGCCGGGACAGGGGAGGTCAGCCCCAGCATTTT. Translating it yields CATSDRRDRGGQPQHF.

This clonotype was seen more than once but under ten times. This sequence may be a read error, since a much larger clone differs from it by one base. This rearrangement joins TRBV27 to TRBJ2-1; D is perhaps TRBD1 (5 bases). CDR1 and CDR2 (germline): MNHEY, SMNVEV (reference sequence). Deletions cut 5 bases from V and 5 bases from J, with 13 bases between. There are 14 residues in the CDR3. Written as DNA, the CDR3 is TGTGCCAGCAGTCGGAGACCGACAGACAATGAGCAGTTCTTC. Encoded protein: CASSRRPTDNEQFF.

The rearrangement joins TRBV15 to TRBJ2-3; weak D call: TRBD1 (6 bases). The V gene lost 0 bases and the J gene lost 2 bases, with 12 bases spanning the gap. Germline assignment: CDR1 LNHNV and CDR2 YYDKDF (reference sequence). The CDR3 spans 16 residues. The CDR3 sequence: CATSREQGSPTDTQYF. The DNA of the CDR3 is TGTGCCACCAGCAGAGAACAGGGCAGTCCCACAGATACGCAGTATTTT.

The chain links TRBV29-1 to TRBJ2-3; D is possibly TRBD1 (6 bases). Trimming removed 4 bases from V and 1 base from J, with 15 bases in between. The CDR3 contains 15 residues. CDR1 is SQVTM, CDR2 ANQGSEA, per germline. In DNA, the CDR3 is TGCAGCGTTGGGACCAGGGGCCGAGGCACAGATACGCAGTATTTT. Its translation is CSVGTRGRGTDTQYF.

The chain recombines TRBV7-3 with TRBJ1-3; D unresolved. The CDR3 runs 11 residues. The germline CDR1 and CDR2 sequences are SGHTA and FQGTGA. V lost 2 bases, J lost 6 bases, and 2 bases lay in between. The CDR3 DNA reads TGTGCCAGCAGCTTATCAAACACCATATATTTT. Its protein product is CASSLSNTIYF.

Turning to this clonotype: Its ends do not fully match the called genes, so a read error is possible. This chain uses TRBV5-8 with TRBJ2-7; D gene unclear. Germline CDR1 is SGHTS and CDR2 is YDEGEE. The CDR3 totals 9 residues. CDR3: CASSLEVGF. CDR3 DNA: TGTGCCAGCAGCTTGGAGGTGGGCTTC.

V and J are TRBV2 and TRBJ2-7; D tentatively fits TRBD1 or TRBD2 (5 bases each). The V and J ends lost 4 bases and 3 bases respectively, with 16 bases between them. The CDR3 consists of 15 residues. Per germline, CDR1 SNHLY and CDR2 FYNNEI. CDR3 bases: TGTGCCAGCAGTGGGGCCGGGGCCCAGGGCTACGAGCAGTACTTC. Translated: CASSGAGAQGYEQYF. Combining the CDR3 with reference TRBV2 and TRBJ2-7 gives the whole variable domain EPEVTQTPSHQVTQMGQEVILRCVPISNHLYFYWYRQILGQKVEFLVSFYNNEISEKSEIFDDQFSVERPDGSNFTLKIRSTKLEDSAMYFCASSGAGAQGYEQYFGPGTRLTVT.

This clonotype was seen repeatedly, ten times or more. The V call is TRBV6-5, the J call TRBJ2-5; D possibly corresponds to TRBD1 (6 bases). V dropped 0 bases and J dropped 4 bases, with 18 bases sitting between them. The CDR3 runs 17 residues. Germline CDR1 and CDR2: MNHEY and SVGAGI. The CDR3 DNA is TGTGCCAGCAGTTACTCAGGCGACAGGCCCACAAGAGAGACCCAGTACTTC. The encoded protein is CASSYSGDRPTRETQYF.

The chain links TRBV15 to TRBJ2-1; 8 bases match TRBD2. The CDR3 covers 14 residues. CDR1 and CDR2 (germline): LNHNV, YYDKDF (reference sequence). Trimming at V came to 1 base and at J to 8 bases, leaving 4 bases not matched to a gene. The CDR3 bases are TGTGCCACCAGCAGAGGTAGCGGGGCGGATGAGCAGTTCTTC. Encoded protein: CATSRGSGADEQFF.

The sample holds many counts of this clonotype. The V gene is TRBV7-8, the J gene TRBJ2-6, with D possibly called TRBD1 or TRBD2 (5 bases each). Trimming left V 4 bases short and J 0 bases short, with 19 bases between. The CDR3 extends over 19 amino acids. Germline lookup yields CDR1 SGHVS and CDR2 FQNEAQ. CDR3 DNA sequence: TGTGCCAGCAGCTGGACTTTTCAGGGCCCCATCTCTGGGGCCAACGTCCTGACTTTC. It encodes CASSWTFQGPISGANVLTF. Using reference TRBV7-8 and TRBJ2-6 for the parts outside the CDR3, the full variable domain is GAGVSQSPRYKVAKRGQDVALRCDPISGHVSLFWYQQALGQGPEFLTYFQNEAQLDKSGLPSDRFFAERPEGSVSTLKIQRTQQEDSAVYLCASSWTFQGPISGANVLTFGAGSRLTVL.